One and the same sample provided the 3 T cell receptor beta chains below, sequenced in a study of control samples from healthy donors and cancer patients. Sequenced by immunoSEQ multiplex PCR; TCRdb stores in-frame clones only, minus some. This table holds a few hundred thousand clones, approximately 90% found once. Input material: PBMCs. These receptors came from a man aged 35 to 55 with head and neck cancer.

The chain employs TRBV27 and TRBJ1-6, with 7 bases fitting TRBD1. V dropped 8 bases and J dropped 7; count of bases not matched to a gene: 5. Germline V gives CDR1 MNHEY, CDR2 SMNVEV (reference sequence). This CDR3 has 13 amino acids. The CDR3 DNA sequence: TGTGCCAGCGGCTGGGACAGCAATTCACCCCTCCACTTT. It encodes CASGWDSNSPLHF.

The V gene is TRBV6-5, the J gene TRBJ2-7; TRBD1 matches at 9 bases. J was trimmed by 7 bases and V by 2 bases; bases with no gene match: 9. The CDR3 extends over 15 amino acids. Germline V gene data show CDR1 as MNHEY and CDR2 as SVGAGI. DNA of the CDR3: TGTGCCAGCAGTTACACGGACAGGGGACGACGAGAGCAGTACTTC. This encodes CASSYTDRGRREQYF.

The chain uses TRBV24-1 and TRBJ2-3; 7 bases are a match to TRBD1. CDR1 is KGHDR, CDR2 SFDVKD, per germline. The CDR3 spans 13 residues. V trimming: 4 bases; J trimming: 4 bases; junction bases outside the gene matches: 1. The CDR3, as DNA: TGTGCCACCAGTGAGCAGGGGGCAGATACGCAGTATTTT. It encodes CATSEQGADTQYF.